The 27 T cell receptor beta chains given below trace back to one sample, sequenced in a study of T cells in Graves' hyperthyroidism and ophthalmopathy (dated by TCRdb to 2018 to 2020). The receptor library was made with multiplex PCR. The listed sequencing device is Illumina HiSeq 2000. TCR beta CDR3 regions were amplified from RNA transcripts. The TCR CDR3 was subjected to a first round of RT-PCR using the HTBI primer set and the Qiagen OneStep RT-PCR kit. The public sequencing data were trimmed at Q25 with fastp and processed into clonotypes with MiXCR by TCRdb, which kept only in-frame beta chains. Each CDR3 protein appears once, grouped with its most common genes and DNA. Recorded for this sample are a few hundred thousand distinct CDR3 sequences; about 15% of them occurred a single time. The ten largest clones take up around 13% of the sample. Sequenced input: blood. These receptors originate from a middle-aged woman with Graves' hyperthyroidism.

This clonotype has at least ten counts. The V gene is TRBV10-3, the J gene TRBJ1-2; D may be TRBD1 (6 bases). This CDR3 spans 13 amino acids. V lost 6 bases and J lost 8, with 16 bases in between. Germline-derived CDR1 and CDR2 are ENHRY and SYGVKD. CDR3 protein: CAISRQDNRGYTF. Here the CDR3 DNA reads TGTGCCATCAGCAGACAGGATAATCGGGGCTACACCTTC.

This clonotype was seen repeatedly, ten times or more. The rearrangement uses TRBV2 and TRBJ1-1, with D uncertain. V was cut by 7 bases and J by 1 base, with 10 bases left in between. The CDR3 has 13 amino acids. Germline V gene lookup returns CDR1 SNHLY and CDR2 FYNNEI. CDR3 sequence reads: CASNFGENTEAFF. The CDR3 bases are TGTGCCAGCAACTTCGGAGAGAACACTGAAGCTTTCTTT.

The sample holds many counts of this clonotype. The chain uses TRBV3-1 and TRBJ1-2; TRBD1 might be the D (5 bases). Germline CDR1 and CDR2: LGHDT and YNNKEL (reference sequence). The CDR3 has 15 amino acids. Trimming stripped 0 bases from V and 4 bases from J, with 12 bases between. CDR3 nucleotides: TGTGCCAGCAGCCAAGACTCTCAGGGATTCTATGGCTACACCTTC. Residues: CASSQDSQGFYGYTF. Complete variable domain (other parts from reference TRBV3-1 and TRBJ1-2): DTAVSQTPKYLVTQMGNDKSIKCEQNLGHDTMYWYKQDSKKFLKIMFSYNNKELIINETVPNRFSPKSPDKAHLNLHINSLELGDSAVYFCASSQDSQGFYGYTFGSGTRLTVV.

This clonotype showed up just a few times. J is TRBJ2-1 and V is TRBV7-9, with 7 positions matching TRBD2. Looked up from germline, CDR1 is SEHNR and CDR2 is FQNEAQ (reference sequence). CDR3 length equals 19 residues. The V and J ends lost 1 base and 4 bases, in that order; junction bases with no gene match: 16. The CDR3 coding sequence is TGTGCCAGCAGCTTAGAGGGCCGGGAGGTTCTAAGATTATACAATGAGCAGTTCTTC. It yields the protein CASSLEGREVLRLYNEQFF.

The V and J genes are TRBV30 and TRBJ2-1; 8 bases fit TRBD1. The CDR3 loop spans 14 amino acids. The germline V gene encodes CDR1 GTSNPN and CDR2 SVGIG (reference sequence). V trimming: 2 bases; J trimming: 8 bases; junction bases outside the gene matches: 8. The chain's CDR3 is CAWSPYQGAYEQFF. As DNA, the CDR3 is TGTGCCTGGAGTCCCTACCAGGGGGCCTATGAGCAGTTCTTC.

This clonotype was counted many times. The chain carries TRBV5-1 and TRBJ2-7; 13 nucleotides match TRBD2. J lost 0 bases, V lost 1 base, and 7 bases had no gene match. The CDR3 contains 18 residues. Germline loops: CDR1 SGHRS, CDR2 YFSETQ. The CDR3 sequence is CASSLTSGRAGFSYEQYF. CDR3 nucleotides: TGCGCCAGCAGCTTGACTAGCGGGAGGGCCGGGTTCTCCTACGAGCAGTACTTC.

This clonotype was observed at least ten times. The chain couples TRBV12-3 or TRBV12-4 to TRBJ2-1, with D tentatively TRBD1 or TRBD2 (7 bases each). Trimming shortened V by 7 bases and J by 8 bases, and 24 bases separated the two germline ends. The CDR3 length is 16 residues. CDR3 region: CASKPRGGGAYDEQFF. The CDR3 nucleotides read TGTGCCAGCAAACCCAGGGGGGGGGGCGCGTACGATGAGCAGTTCTTC.

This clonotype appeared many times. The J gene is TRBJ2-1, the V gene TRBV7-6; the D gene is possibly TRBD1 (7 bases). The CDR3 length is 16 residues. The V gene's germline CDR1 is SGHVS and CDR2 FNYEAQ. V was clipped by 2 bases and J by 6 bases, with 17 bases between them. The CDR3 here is CASSLLSAGGFNEQFF. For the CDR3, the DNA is TGTGCCAGCAGCTTACTTTCGGCAGGGGGGTTCAATGAGCAGTTCTTC.

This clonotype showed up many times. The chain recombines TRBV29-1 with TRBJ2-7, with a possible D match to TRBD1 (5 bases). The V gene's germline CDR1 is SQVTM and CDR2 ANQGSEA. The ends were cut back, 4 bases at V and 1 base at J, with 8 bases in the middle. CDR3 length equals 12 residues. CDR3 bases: TGCAGCGTTGGACAGTCTTCCTACGAGCAGTACTTC. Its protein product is CSVGQSSYEQYF.

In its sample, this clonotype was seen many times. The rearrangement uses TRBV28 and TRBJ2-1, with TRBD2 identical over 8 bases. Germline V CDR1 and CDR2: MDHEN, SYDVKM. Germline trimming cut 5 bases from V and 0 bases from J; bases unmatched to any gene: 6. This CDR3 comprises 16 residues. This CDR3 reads CASSGGTRVSYNEQFF. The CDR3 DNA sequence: TGTGCCAGCAGTGGGGGGACTAGGGTCTCCTACAATGAGCAGTTCTTC.

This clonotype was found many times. CDR3 amino acids: CASSESLAGGYNEQFF. The CDR3 nucleotides are TGTGCCAGCAGTGAATCACTAGCGGGAGGTTACAATGAGCAGTTCTTC. The chain uses TRBV6-1 and TRBJ2-1, with TRBD2 identical over 12 bases. Germline V CDR1 and CDR2: MNHNS, SASEGT. V lost 2 bases to trimming and J lost 4 bases; unmatched junction nucleotides: 3. This CDR3 has 16 amino acids.

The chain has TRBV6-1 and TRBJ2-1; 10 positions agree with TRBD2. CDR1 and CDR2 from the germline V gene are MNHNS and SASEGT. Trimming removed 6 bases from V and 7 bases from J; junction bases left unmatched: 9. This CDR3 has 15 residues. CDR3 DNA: TGTGCCAGCAGCCTGCCGGGACTAGCGCCTAATGAGCAGTTCTTC. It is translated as CASSLPGLAPNEQFF.

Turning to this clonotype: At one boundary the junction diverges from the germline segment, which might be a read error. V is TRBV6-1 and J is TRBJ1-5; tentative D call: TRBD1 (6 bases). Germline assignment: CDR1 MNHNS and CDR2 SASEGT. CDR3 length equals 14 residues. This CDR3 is CASSEGQTWQPQHF. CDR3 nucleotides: TGTGCCAGCAGCGAAGGACAGACCTGGCAGCCCCAGCATTTT.

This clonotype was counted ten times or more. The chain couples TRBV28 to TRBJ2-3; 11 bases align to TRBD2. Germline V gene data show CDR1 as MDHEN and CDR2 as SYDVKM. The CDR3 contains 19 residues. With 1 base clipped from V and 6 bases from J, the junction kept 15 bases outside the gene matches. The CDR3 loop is CASSLSRSGRAAGMDTQYF. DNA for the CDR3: TGTGCCAGCAGTTTATCTCGTAGCGGGAGGGCCGCGGGAATGGATACGCAGTATTTT.

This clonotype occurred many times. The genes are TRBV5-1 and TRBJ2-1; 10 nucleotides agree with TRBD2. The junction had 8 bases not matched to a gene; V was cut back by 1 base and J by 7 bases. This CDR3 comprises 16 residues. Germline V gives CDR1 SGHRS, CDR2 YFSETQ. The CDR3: CASSLLASGSWNEQFF. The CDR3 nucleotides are TGCGCCAGCAGCTTGCTGGCTAGCGGGAGTTGGAATGAGCAGTTCTTC.

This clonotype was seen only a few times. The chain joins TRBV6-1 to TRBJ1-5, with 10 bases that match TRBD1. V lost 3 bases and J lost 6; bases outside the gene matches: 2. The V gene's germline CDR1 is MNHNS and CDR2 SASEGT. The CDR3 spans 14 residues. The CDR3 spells CASSDGTGVQPQHF. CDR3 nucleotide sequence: TGTGCCAGCAGTGACGGGACAGGGGTTCAGCCCCAGCATTTT.

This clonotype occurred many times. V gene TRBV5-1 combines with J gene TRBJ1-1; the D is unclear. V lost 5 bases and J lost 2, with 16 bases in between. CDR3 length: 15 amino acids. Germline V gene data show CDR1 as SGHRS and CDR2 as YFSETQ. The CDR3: CASSEGETGNTEAFF. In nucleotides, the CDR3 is TGCGCCAGCAGTGAGGGAGAAACGGGAAACACTGAAGCTTTCTTT.

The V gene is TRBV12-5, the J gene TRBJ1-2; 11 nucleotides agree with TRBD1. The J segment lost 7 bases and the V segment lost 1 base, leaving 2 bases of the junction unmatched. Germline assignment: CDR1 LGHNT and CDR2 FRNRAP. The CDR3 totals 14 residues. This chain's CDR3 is CASGLAGTGGGYTF. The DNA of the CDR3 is TGTGCTAGTGGTTTGGCCGGGACAGGGGGTGGCTACACCTTC.

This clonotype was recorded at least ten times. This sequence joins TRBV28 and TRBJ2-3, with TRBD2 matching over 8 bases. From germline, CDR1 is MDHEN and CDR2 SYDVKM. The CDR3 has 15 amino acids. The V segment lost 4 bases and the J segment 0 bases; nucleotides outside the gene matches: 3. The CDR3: CASSSPSGSTDTQYF. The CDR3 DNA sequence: TGTGCCAGCAGTTCCCCTAGCGGGAGCACAGATACGCAGTATTTT.

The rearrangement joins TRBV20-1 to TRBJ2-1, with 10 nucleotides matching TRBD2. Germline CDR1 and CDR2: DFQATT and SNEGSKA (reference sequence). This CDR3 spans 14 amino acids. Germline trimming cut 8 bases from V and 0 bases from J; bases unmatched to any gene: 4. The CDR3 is CSTASGSSYNEQFF. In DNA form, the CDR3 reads TGCAGTACGGCTAGCGGGAGCTCCTACAATGAGCAGTTCTTC.

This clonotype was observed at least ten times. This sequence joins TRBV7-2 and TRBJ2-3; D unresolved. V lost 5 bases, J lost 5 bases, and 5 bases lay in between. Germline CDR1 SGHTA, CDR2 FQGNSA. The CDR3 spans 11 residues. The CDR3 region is CASSPQDTQYF. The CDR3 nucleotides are TGTGCCAGCAGCCCCCAAGATACGCAGTATTTT.

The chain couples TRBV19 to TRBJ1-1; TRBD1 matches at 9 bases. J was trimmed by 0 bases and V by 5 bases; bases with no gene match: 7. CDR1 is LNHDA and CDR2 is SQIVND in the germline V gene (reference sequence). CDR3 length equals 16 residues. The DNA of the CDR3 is TGTGCCAGTAGTCTTCAAGGGACAGGGATGAACACTGAAGCTTTCTTT. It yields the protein CASSLQGTGMNTEAFF.

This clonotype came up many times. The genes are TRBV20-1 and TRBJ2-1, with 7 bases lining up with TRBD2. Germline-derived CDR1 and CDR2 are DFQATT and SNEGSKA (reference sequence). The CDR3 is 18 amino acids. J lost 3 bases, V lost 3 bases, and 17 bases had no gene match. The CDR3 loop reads CSARDNFGLAEVYNEQFF. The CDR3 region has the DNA TGCAGTGCTAGGGACAACTTTGGGCTAGCGGAGGTCTACAATGAGCAGTTCTTC.

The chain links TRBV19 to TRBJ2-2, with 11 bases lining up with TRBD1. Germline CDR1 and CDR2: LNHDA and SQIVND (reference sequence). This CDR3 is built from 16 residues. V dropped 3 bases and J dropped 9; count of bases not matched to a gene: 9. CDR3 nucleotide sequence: TGTGCCAGTAGTATCGGGACAGGGGGTAAAGATAGGGAGCTGTTTTTT. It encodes CASSIGTGGKDRELFF.

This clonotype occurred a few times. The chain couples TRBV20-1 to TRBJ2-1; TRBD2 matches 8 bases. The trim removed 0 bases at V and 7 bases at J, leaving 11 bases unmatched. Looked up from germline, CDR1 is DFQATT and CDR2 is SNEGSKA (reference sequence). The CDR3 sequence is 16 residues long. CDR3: CSARDSRRGVGNEQFF. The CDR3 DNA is TGCAGTGCTAGAGATTCTAGGCGGGGGGTCGGTAATGAGCAGTTCTTC.

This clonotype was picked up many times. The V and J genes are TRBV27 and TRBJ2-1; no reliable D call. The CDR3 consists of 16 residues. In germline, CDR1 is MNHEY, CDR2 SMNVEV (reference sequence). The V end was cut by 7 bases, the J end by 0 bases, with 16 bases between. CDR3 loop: CASTPTLSSSYNEQFF. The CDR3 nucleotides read TGTGCCAGCACCCCTACCCTCAGTAGCTCCTACAATGAGCAGTTCTTC.

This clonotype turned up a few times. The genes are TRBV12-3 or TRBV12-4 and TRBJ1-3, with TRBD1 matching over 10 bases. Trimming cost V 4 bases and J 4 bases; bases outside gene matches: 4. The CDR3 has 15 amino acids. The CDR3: CASSWGQGSGNTIYF. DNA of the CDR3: TGTGCCAGCAGTTGGGGACAGGGGAGCGGAAACACCATATATTTT.